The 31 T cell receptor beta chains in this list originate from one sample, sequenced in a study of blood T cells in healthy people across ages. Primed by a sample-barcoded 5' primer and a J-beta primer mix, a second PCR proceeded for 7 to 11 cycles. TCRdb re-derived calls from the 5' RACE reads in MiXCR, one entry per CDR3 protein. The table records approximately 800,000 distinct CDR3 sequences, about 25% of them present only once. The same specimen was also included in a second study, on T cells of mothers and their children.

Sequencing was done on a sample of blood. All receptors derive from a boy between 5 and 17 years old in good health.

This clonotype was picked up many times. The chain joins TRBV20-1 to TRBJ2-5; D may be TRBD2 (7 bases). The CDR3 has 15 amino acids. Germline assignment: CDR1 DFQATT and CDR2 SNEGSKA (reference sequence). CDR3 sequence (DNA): TGCAGCGTGAGGGGGGAGGGCCTCCAGATGGAGACCCAGTACTTC. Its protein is CSVRGEGLQMETQYF.

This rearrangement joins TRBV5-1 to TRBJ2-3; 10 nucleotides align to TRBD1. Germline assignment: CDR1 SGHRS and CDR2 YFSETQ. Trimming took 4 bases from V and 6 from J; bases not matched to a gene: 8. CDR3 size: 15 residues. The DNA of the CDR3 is TGCGCCAGCAGCCTAATGACAGGGGGCTTGGATACGCAGTATTTT. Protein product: CASSLMTGGLDTQYF.

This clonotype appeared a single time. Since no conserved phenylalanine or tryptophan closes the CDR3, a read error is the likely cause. CDR3 in amino acids: CASSLTANLQETQYL. The CDR3 DNA is TGCGCCAGCAGCTTAACAGCTAACCTTCAAGAGACCCAGTACCTC. The chain is built from TRBV5-1 and TRBJ2-5; D not certain. The CDR3 has 15 residues. The germline V and J ends were trimmed by 2 bases and 2 bases, with 13 bases remaining between them. CDR1 SGHRS and CDR2 YFSETQ come from the germline V gene.

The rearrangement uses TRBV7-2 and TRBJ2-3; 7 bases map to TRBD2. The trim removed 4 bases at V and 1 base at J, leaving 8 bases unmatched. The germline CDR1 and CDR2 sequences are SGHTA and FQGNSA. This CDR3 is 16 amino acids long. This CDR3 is CASSSSGTQRTDTQYF. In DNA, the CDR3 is TGTGCCAGCAGCTCGAGCGGGACCCAACGCACAGATACGCAGTATTTT.

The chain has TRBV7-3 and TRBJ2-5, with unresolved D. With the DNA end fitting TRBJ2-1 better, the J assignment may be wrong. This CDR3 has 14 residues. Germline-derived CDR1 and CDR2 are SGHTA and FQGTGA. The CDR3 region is CASSLGPRTNEQFF. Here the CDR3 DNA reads TGTGCCAGCAGCTTAGGGCCCAGGACCAATGAGCAGTTCTTC.

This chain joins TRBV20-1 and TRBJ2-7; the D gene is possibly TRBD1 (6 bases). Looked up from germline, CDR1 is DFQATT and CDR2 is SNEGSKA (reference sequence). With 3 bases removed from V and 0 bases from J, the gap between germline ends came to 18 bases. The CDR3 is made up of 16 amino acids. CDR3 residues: CSASPQGLYISYEQYF. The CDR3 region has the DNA TGCAGTGCTAGCCCCCAGGGGCTCTACATCTCCTACGAGCAGTACTTC.

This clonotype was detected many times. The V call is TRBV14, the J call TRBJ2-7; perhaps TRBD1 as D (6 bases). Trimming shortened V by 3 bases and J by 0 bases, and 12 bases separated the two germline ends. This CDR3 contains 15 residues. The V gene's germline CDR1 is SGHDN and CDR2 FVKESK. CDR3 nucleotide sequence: TGTGCCAGCAGCCAGGGACAAGGCTTCTCCTACGAGCAGTACTTC. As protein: CASSQGQGFSYEQYF.

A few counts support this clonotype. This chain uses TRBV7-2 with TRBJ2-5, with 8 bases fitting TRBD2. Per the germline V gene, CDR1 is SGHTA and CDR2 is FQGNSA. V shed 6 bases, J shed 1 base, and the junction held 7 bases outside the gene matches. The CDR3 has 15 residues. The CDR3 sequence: CASSRLSGSQETQYF. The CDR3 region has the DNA TGTGCCAGCAGTCGCCTAAGCGGGAGCCAAGAGACCCAGTACTTC.

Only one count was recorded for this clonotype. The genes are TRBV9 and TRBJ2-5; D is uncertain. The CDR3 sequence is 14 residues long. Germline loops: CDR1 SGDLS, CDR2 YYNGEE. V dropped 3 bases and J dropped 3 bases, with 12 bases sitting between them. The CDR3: CASSETLDEETQYF. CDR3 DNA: TGTGCCAGCAGCGAGACGTTGGACGAAGAGACCCAGTACTTC.

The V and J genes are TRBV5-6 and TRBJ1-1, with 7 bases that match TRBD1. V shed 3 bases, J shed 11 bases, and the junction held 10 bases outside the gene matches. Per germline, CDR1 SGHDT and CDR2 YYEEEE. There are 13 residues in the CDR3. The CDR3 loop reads CASSSDREVEAFF. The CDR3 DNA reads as TGTGCCAGCAGCTCCGACAGGGAGGTAGAGGCTTTCTTT.

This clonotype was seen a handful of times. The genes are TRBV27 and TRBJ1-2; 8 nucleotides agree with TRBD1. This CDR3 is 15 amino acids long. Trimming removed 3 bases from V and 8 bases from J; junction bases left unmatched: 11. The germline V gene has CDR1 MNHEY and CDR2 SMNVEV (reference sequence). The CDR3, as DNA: TGTGCCAGCAGTTTGGTCGACAGGGGCGGCGGGGGCTACACCTTC. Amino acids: CASSLVDRGGGGYTF.

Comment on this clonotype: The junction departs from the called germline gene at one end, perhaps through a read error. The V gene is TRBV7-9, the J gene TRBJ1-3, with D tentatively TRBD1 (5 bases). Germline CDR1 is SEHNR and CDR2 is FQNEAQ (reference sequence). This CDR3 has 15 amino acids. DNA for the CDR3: TGTGCCAGCAGTACGGACACCAACTCTGGGAACACCATATATTTT. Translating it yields CASSTDTNSGNTIYF. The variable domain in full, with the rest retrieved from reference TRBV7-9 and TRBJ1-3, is DTGVSQNPRHKITKRGQNVTFRCDPISEHNRLYWYRQTLGQGPEFLTYFQNEAQLEKSRLLSDRFSAERPKGSFSTLEIQRTEQGDSAMYLCASSTDTNSGNTIYFGEGSWLTVV.

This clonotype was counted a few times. The DNA for the CDR3 is TGTGCCAGCAGTGACCCTTGGGCTAGCGGGAGAACAGATACGCAGTATTTT. It encodes CASSDPWASGRTDTQYF. The chain employs TRBV2 and TRBJ2-3, with TRBD2 matching over 10 bases. Looked up from germline, CDR1 is SNHLY and CDR2 is FYNNEI. The J segment lost 3 bases and the V segment lost 3 bases, leaving 9 bases of the junction unmatched. The length of the CDR3 is 17 residues.

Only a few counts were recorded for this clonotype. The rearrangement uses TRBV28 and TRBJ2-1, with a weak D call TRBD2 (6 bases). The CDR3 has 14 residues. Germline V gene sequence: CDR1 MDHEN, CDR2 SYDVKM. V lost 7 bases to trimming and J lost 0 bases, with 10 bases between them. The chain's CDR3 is CASIADSSYNEQFF. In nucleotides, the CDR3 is TGTGCCAGCATAGCGGATAGCTCCTACAATGAGCAGTTCTTC.

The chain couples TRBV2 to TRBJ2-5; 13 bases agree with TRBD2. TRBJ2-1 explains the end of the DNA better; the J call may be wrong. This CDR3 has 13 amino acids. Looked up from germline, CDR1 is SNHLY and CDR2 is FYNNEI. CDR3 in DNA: TGTGCCAGCAGGGGACTAGCGGGACATGAGCAGTTCTTC. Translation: CASRGLAGHEQFF.

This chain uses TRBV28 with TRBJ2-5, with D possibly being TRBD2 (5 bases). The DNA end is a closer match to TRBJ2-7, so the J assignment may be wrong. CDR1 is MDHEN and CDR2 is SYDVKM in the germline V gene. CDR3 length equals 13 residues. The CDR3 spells CASSFSGEGEQYF. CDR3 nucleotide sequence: TGTGCCAGCAGTTTTTCCGGGGAAGGCGAGCAGTACTTC.

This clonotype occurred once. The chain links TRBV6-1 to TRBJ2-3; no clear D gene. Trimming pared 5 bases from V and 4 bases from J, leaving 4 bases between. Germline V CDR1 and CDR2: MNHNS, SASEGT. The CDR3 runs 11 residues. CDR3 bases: TGTGCCAGCAGTCATGCAGATACGCAGTATTTT. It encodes CASSHADTQYF.

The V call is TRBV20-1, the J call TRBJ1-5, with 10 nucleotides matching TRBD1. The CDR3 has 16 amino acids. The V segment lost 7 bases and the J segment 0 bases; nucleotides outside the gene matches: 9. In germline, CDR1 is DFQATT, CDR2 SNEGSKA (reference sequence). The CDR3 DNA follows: TGCAGTGTGGTTGGGACAGGGGCTTATAGCAATCAGCCCCAGCATTTT. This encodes CSVVGTGAYSNQPQHF.

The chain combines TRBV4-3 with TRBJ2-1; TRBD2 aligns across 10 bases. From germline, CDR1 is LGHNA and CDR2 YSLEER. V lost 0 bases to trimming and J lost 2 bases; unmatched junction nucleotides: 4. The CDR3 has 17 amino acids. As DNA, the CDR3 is TGCGCCAGCAGCCAAGATCACAGCGGGGGGGCCTACAATGAGCAGTTCTTC. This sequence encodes CASSQDHSGGAYNEQFF.

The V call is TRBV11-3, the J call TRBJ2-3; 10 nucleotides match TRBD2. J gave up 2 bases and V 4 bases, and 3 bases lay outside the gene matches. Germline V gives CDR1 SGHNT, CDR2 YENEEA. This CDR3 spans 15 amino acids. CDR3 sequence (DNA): TGTGCCAGCAGCTACGGGACTAGCGACACAGATACGCAGTATTTT. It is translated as CASSYGTSDTDTQYF.

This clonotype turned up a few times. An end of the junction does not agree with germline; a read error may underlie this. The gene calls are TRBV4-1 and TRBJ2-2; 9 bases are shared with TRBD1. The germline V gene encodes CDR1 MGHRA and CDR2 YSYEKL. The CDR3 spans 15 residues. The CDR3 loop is CAGSQATGGTGELFF. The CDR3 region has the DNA TGCGCCGGCAGCCAAGCGACAGGGGGGACCGGGGAGCTGTTTTTT.

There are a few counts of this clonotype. CDR3 sequence reads: CATRATAYDEQYF. The CDR3 DNA is TGTGCCACCAGGGCCACCGCATACGACGAGCAGTACTTC. V is TRBV24-1 and J is TRBJ2-7, with D unclear. The CDR3 extends over 13 amino acids. V shed 7 bases and J shed 5 bases, with 14 bases lying between them. CDR1 and CDR2 from the germline V gene are KGHDR and SFDVKD.

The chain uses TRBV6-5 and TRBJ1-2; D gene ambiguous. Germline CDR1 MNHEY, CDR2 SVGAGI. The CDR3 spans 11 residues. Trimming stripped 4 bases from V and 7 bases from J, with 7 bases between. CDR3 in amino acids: CASSSRGGYTF. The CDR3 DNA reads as TGTGCCAGCAGTTCTCGGGGTGGCTACACCTTC.

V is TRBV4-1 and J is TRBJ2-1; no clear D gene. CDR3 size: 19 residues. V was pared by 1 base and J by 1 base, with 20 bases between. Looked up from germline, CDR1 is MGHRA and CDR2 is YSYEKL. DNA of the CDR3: TGCGCCAGCAGCCAAGGGGCCGTAATGGGCTCCGGATCCTACAATGAGCAGTTCTTC. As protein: CASSQGAVMGSGSYNEQFF.

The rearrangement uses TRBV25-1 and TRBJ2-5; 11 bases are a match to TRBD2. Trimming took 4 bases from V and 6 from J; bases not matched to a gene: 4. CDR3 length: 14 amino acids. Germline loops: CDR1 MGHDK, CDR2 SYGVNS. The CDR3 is CASSARLAGQTQYF. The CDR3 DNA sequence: TGTGCCAGCAGTGCCCGACTAGCGGGGCAGACCCAGTACTTC.

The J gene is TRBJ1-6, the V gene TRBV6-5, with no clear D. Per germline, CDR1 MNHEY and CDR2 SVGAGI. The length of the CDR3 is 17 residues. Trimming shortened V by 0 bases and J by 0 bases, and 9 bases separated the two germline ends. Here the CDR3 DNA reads TGTGCCAGCAGTTACTCGGTGACGAGCTCCTATAATTCACCCCTCCACTTT. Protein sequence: CASSYSVTSSYNSPLHF.

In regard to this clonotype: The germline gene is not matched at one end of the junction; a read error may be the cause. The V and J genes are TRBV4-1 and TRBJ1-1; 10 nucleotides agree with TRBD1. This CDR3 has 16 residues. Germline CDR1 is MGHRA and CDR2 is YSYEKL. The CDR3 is CASSQKGTGDHTVAFF. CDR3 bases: TGCGCCAGCAGCCAAAAGGGGACAGGGGATCACACTGTAGCTTTCTTT.

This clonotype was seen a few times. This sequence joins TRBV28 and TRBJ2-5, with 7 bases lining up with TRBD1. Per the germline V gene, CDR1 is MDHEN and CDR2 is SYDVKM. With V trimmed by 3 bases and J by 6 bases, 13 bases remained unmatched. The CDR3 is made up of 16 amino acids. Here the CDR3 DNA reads TGTGCCAGCAGTTTTTCGGACAGGCCCGCGGCGAAGACCCAGTACTTC. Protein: CASSFSDRPAAKTQYF.

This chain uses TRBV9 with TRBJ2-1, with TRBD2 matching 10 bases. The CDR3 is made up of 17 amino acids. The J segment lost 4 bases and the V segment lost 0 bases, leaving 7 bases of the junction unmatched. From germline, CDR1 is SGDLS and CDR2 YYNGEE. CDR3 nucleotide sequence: TGTGCCAGCAGCGTAGATTCGGCTAGCGGGGGTTACAATGAGCAGTTCTTC. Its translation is CASSVDSASGGYNEQFF.

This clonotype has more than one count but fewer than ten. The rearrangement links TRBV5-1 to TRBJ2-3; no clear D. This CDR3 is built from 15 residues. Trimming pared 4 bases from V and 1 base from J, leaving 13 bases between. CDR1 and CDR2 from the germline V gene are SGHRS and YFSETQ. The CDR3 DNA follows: TGCGCCAGCAGCGGCAGTCATTTGGGCACAGATACGCAGTATTTT. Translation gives CASSGSHLGTDTQYF.

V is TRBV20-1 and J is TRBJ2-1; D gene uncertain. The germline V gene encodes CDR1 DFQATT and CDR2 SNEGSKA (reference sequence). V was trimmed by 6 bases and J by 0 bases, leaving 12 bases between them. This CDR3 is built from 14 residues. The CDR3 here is CSAIRKGSYNEQFF. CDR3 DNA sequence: TGCAGTGCCATCCGAAAAGGCTCCTACAATGAGCAGTTCTTC.